The 16 T cell receptor beta chains given below trace back to one sample, sequenced in a study of control samples from healthy donors and cancer patients. Sequencing used immunoSEQ multiplex PCR; TCRdb keeps in-frame clones, though not all of them. The table includes 150,000 to 200,000 clones, 90% to 95% detected once. The source material was blood. These receptors all come from a woman in her twenties or thirties in good health.

The chain uses TRBV9 and TRBJ1-1; no clear D gene. The V gene's germline CDR1 is SGDLS and CDR2 YYNGEE. V was shortened by 1 base and J by 1 base, with 11 bases between the two germline ends. CDR3 length equals 15 residues. The CDR3 DNA sequence: TGTGCCAGCAGCGTACCCCCTGACGGGAACACTGAAGCTTTCTTT. Amino acid sequence: CASSVPPDGNTEAFF.

This clone was counted between two and nine times. The chain recombines TRBV7-2 with TRBJ1-1; TRBD1 might be the D (5 bases). CDR1 is SGHTA, CDR2 FQGNSA, per germline. The CDR3 has 14 amino acids. Trimming pared 2 bases from V and 1 base from J, leaving 8 bases between. The CDR3 loop reads CASSLLGANTEAFF. The CDR3 DNA sequence: TGTGCCAGCAGCTTATTAGGGGCGAACACTGAAGCTTTCTTT.

The sample holds many counts of this clone. DNA for the CDR3: TGTGCCAGCAGCGGCAGACAGGGGAATGAAAAACTGTTTTTT. As protein: CASSGRQGNEKLFF. V gene TRBV9 combines with J gene TRBJ1-4; 8 nucleotides line up with TRBD1. The germline V gene has CDR1 SGDLS and CDR2 YYNGEE. CDR3 length: 14 amino acids. V shed 3 bases, J shed 5 bases, and the junction held 3 bases outside the gene matches.

CDR3 DNA: TGTGCCAGTAGTATAGATCGGCAGAACTATGGCTACACCTTC. It encodes CASSIDRQNYGYTF. The rearrangement joins TRBV19 to TRBJ1-2; D remains ambiguous. V was cut by 0 bases and J by 2 bases, with 7 bases left in between. Germline assignment: CDR1 LNHDA and CDR2 SQIVND (reference sequence). The CDR3 loop spans 14 amino acids.

The rearrangement links TRBV7-9 to TRBJ1-2, with TRBD1 matching over 7 bases. There are 14 residues in the CDR3. Germline CDR1 is SEHNR and CDR2 is FQNEAQ (reference sequence). V dropped 5 bases and J dropped 2; count of bases not matched to a gene: 5. The CDR3 coding sequence is TGTGCCAGCAGCCGGGACAGACCAAACTATGGCTACACCTTC. It codes for CASSRDRPNYGYTF.

The chain employs TRBV19 and TRBJ1-2; D not resolved. The CDR3 has 13 amino acids. From germline, CDR1 is LNHDA and CDR2 SQIVND (reference sequence). V dropped 8 bases and J dropped 4 bases, with 14 bases sitting between them. The CDR3 loop is CASFPASCYGYTF. The CDR3 coding sequence is TGTGCCAGTTTCCCGGCATCATGCTATGGCTACACCTTC.

The V call is TRBV14, the J call TRBJ2-7; either TRBD1 or TRBD2 may supply D (5 bases each). Deletions cut 1 base from V and 2 bases from J, with 12 bases between. The CDR3 length is 15 residues. CDR1 is SGHDN and CDR2 is FVKESK in the germline V gene. Written as DNA, the CDR3 is TGTGCCAGCAGCCAAGGGAGCTGGGGGACCTACGAGCAGTACTTC. Protein sequence: CASSQGSWGTYEQYF.

The chain is built from TRBV7-9 and TRBJ1-4; weak D call: TRBD1 (6 bases). CDR3 length: 15 residues. Trimming took off 0 bases at V and 7 bases at J, with 12 bases between the two ends. Germline V CDR1 and CDR2: SEHNR, FQNEAQ (reference sequence). The DNA for the CDR3 is TGTGCCAGCAGCTTAGCGGGGGGGCTCGGTGAAAAACTGTTTTTT. Residues: CASSLAGGLGEKLFF.

The V and J genes are TRBV7-9 and TRBJ2-3; possible D gene TRBD2, 6 bases. Trimming took off 5 bases at V and 1 base at J, with 16 bases between the two ends. CDR3 length equals 16 residues. Germline V lookup: CDR1 SEHNR, CDR2 FQNEAQ (reference sequence). The CDR3 nucleotides read TGTGCCAGCAGCCAAGGTAGGGCTAGCGGCACAGATACGCAGTATTTT. Protein: CASSQGRASGTDTQYF.

CDR3 protein: CASSVASRGGGDEQFF. As DNA, the CDR3 is TGTGCCAGCAGCGTAGCTTCGCGGGGGGGCGGCGATGAGCAGTTCTTC. The chain links TRBV9 to TRBJ2-1, with 9 bases identical to TRBD2. Germline-derived CDR1 and CDR2 are SGDLS and YYNGEE. V trimming: 0 bases; J trimming: 8 bases; junction bases outside the gene matches: 9. The CDR3 length is 16 residues.

Points on this clone: This sample includes further DNA sequences coding for the same CDR3. The genes are TRBV12-3 or TRBV12-4 and TRBJ1-1; D uncertain. The V gene lost 3 bases and the J gene lost 1 base, with 6 bases spanning the gap. The length of the CDR3 is 13 residues. The CDR3 DNA reads as TGTGCCAGCAGTTTTCGACAGAACACTGAAGCTTTCTTT. This sequence encodes CASSFRQNTEAFF.

The gene calls are TRBV5-1 and TRBJ1-1; D perhaps matches TRBD1 (5 bases). There are 14 residues in the CDR3. Between the trimmed V and J ends, which lost 4 bases and 1 base, there was a span of 11 bases. In germline, CDR1 is SGHRS, CDR2 YFSETQ. The CDR3 region is CASSAGFANTEAFF. Written as DNA, the CDR3 is TGCGCCAGCAGCGCAGGGTTCGCGAACACTGAAGCTTTCTTT.

V and J are TRBV11-3 and TRBJ1-1, with D perhaps matching TRBD1 (5 bases). Trimming removed 5 bases from V and 1 base from J, with 11 bases in between. From germline, CDR1 is SGHNT and CDR2 YENEEA. The CDR3 loop spans 14 amino acids. Here the CDR3 reads CASSPGTGNTEAFF. The DNA for the CDR3 is TGTGCCAGCAGCCCCGGGACGGGGAACACTGAAGCTTTCTTT.

The CDR3, as DNA: TGTGCCAGCAGCACCCACAGGAACACCGGGGAGCTGTTTTTT. Amino acid sequence: CASSTHRNTGELFF. This chain links TRBV7-2 with TRBJ2-2; D is unresolved. V was shortened by 5 bases and J by 1 base, with 8 bases between the two germline ends. CDR3 size: 14 residues. Germline assignment: CDR1 SGHTA and CDR2 FQGNSA.

The V and J genes are TRBV6-4 and TRBJ2-2; D possibly corresponds to TRBD1 (6 bases). Germline V gives CDR1 MRHNA, CDR2 SNTAGT. This CDR3 region has 16 residues. Trimming pared 0 bases from V and 4 bases from J, leaving 12 bases between. In DNA form, the CDR3 reads TGTGCCAGCAGTGACTCGGCAGGGGCCCCCACCGGGGAGCTGTTTTTT. Its translation: CASSDSAGAPTGELFF.

A word on this clone: This specimen includes other DNA sequences encoding the same CDR3. The V gene is TRBV28, the J gene TRBJ1-2, with 10 nucleotides matching TRBD1. This CDR3 is built from 14 residues. Trimming removed 5 bases from V and 4 bases from J; junction bases left unmatched: 4. Germline CDR1 MDHEN, CDR2 SYDVKM. The CDR3 here is CASSPGTGVYGYTF. CDR3 DNA: TGTGCCAGCAGTCCCGGGACAGGGGTCTATGGCTACACCTTC.